The clone carrying this T cell receptor (beta chain) was seen a handful of times. J gave up 6 bases and V 5 bases, and 20 bases lay outside the gene matches. This CDR3 is built from 18 residues. Germline V gene data show CDR1 as LNHDA and CDR2 as SQIVND (reference sequence). These data belong to a study of control samples from healthy donors and cancer patients. The repertoire was sequenced with immunoSEQ multiplex PCR; TCRdb's copy has only in-frame clones and lacks some. The sample holds approximately 60,000 clones, approximately 90% seen once. The chain links TRBV19 to TRBJ1-2; 8 positions agree with TRBD1. This TCR derives from a man between 25 and 39 years old with colorectal cancer. Sequenced material: PBMCs. The chain's CDR3 is CASSFQPWTGKDLDGYTF. CDR3 in DNA: TGTGCCAGTAGTTTCCAACCTTGGACAGGGAAGGATTTGGATGGCTACACCTTC.